These T cell receptor beta chains were read from a single sample in a study of shared clonotypes between healthy human individuals. TCRdb's table, derived via immunoSEQ multiplex PCR, lists solely in-frame clones and lacks some. The repertoire includes approximately 470,000 clones, 65% to 85% of them detected once, and approximately 12% sits in the top ten. Input material: PBMCs. The origin of the receptors is a woman between 40 and 55 years old in good health. Some clones in this sample may be carry-over from other donors' samples. Both conserved end residues are part of each CDR3. The D gene is left open where the match is weak. The size entry is marked missing in some rows and otherwise reads once, few, many or a size class.

clone_size: .
d_call: .
v_call: TRBV10-3
j_call: TRBJ2-7
cdr3_aa: CAISLGPRYSYEQYF
cdr3_nt: TGTGCCATCAGTTTAGGACCGAGATACTCCTACGAGCAGTACTTC

clone_size: .
d_call: .
v_call: TRBV7-2
j_call: TRBJ2-2
cdr3_aa: CASSLNTGGGAGELFF
cdr3_nt: TGTGCCAGCAGCTTAAATACAGGGGGAGGGGCCGGGGAGCTGTTTTTT

clone_size: once
d_call: .
v_call: TRBV5-1
j_call: TRBJ2-2
cdr3_aa: CASSWGPNTGELFF
cdr3_nt: TGCGCCAGCAGCTGGGGCCCGAACACCGGGGAGCTGTTTTTT

clone_size: many
d_call: .
v_call: TRBV29-1
j_call: TRBJ1-1
cdr3_aa: CSVEESHEAFF
cdr3_nt: TGCAGCGTTGAAGAGTCGCATGAAGCTTTCTTT

clone_size: .
d_call: TRBD1
v_call: TRBV14
j_call: TRBJ1-1
cdr3_aa: CASSRDRGQTEAFF
cdr3_nt: TGTGCCAGCAGCCGAGACAGGGGGCAAACTGAAGCTTTCTTT

clone_size: .
d_call: TRBD2
v_call: TRBV6-5
j_call: TRBJ2-5
cdr3_aa: CASSRGLAGKETQYF
cdr3_nt: TGTGCCAGCAGTCGTGGACTAGCGGGGAAAGAGACCCAGTACTTC

clone_size: .
d_call: .
v_call: TRBV7-2
j_call: TRBJ1-2
cdr3_aa: CASRGVGLGGYTF
cdr3_nt: TGTGCCAGCAGGGGAGTGGGGTTAGGCGGCTACACCTTC

clone_size: once
d_call: TRBD2
v_call: TRBV5-1
j_call: TRBJ2-7
cdr3_aa: CASSLAGGSTYEQYF
cdr3_nt: TGCGCCAGCAGCTTGGCGGGAGGCTCAACCTACGAGCAGTACTTC

clone_size: .
d_call: .
v_call: TRBV9
j_call: TRBJ1-1
cdr3_aa: CASSYTSGPGTEAFF
cdr3_nt: TGTGCCAGCAGTTATACCTCGGGACCGGGAACTGAAGCTTTCTTT

clone_size: .
d_call: .
v_call: TRBV28
j_call: TRBJ1-2
cdr3_aa: CASSLRGLGYTF
cdr3_nt: TGTGCCAGCAGTTTAAGAGGGCTTGGCTACACCTTC

clone_size: .
d_call: .
v_call: TRBV29-1
j_call: TRBJ2-3
cdr3_aa: CSVDQGWTDTQYF
cdr3_nt: TGCAGCGTTGACCAAGGGTGGACAGATACGCAGTATTTT